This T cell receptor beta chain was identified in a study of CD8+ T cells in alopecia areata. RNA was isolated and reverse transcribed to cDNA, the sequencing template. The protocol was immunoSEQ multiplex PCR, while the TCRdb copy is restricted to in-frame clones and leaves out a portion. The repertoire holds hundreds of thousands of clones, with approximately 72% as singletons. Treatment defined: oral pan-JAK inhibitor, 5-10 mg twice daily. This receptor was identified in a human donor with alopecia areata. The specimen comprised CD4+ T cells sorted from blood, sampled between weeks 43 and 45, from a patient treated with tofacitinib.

The CDR3 DNA reads TGTGCCAGCAGCCAGTCGCTGAAAAACATTCAGTACTTC. Protein: CASSQSLKNIQYF. V and J are TRBV7-2 and TRBJ2-4; D is undetermined. CDR1 SGHTA and CDR2 FQGNSA come from the germline V gene. The CDR3 is 13 residues long. V was trimmed by 5 bases and J by 4 bases, leaving 9 bases between them.